Listed below are T cell receptor beta chains from one sample, sequenced in a study of CD8+ T cells in alopecia areata. Here immunoSEQ multiplex PCR was the method, and the copy in TCRdb shows in-frame clones only, minus some. The data contain about 200,000 clones, around three fifths of them singletons. Source: CD4+ T cells sorted from blood, taken at week 49, from a patient treated with tofacitinib. These receptors came from a human donor with alopecia areata. CDR3s include the opening cysteine and the closing phenylalanine or tryptophan.

j_gene | v_gene | CDR3aa
TRBJ2-7 | TRBV5-6 | CASSPGQVDYEQYF
TRBJ1-2 | TRBV29-1 | CSVEQGDGYTF
TRBJ2-3 | TRBV15 | CATSRDFAGEATQYF
TRBJ2-4 | TRBV29-1 | CSVRGVVAKNIQYF
TRBJ2-7 | TRBV30 | CAWSVRYEQYF
TRBJ2-5 | TRBV29-1 | CSSIDPPETQYF
TRBJ1-5 | TRBV30 | CAWSIGVDQPQHF
TRBJ2-1 | TRBV7-3 | CASSLQRGTVNEQFF
TRBJ1-1 | TRBV11-1 | CASSLDRENTEAFF
TRBJ1-5 | TRBV25-1 | CASRGPGQKNQPQHF
TRBJ2-1 | TRBV20-1 | CSAIRLNEQFF
TRBJ1-2 | TRBV29-1 | CSVEEIRDGYTF
TRBJ1-2 | TRBV9 | CASSPQNQVRDREGYGYTF
TRBJ2-7 | TRBV5-6 | CASSFGVRLGDEQYF
TRBJ1-1 | TRBV2 | CASKPSEAFSGTEAFF
TRBJ2-4 | TRBV7-2 | CASSLGQGSNIQYF
TRBJ1-2 | TRBV29-1 | CSVDGVSNYGYTF
TRBJ1-1 | TRBV7-2 | CASSLGGGRAEAFF
TRBJ2-2 | TRBV30 | CAWSPLAGSNTGELFF
TRBJ2-2 | TRBV5-1 | CASSELAGTGELFF
TRBJ1-1 | TRBV10-3 | CAISESGRMNTEAFF
TRBJ1-2 | TRBV11-2 | CASSLDAGYTF
TRBJ2-1 | TRBV2 | CASSPTSGGDNEQFF
TRBJ2-1 | TRBV7-2 | CASSFGLAGGRSEQFF
TRBJ2-4 | TRBV14 | CASSQDGTLENIQYF
TRBJ1-2 | TRBV9 | CASSVAEGRGLSTF
TRBJ2-2 | TRBV25-1 | CASSDDTGELFF
TRBJ1-5 | TRBV29-1 | CSVGDAGGEPQHF
TRBJ1-2 | TRBV4-3 | CASSQEKGGSNGYTF
TRBJ2-7 | TRBV5-1 | CASSLPAGSSYEQYF
TRBJ1-4 | TRBV7-8 | CASSFGPKRGEKLFF
TRBJ2-7 | TRBV6-5 | CASSYSKVSGAFEQYF
TRBJ1-5 | TRBV28 | CATMYGRGDQPQHF
TRBJ2-3 | TRBV6-6 | CASSPKGQYTDTQYF
TRBJ1-1 | TRBV2 | CASSAPNTEAFF
TRBJ2-4 | TRBV2 | CASSEPRASGGGTSKNIQYF
TRBJ2-3 | TRBV9 | CASSVEGLPTDTQYF
TRBJ1-2 | TRBV19 | CASSATTGGAYGYTF
TRBJ1-2 | TRBV6-5 | CASRRQAAGGYTF
TRBJ2-2 | TRBV25-1 | CASSVEGQLTGELFF
TRBJ2-7 | TRBV5-1 | CASSLGGTFELEQYF
TRBJ1-1 | TRBV29-1 | CSTRWGPMSTEAFF
TRBJ2-1 | TRBV10-3 | CAISEGGGSGNEQFF
TRBJ1-1 | TRBV19 | CASSIEENTEAFF
TRBJ1-1 | TRBV25-1 | CAGPPGQGSEAFF
TRBJ1-5 | TRBV4-1 | CASSQPAGQYNQPQHF
TRBJ1-2 | TRBV7-2 | CASSPGVGLGGYTF
TRBJ2-1 | TRBV30 | CAWSLLAGGQNEQFF
TRBJ2-6 | TRBV7-9 | CASSLMGDIGANVLTF
TRBJ1-6 | TRBV30 | CATEDLNSPLHF
TRBJ2-1 | TRBV4-3 | CASSRDGTNTYNEQFF
TRBJ2-6 | TRBV7-3 | CASSPLGSGANVLTF
TRBJ1-2 | TRBV11-2 | CASSLPGGAGGYTF
TRBJ1-1 | TRBV7-8 | CASSLLSTEAFF
TRBJ2-6 | TRBV5-1 | CASSLAVTPRGAGANALTF
TRBJ1-2 | TRBV6-5 | CASSYSDRGNYGYTF